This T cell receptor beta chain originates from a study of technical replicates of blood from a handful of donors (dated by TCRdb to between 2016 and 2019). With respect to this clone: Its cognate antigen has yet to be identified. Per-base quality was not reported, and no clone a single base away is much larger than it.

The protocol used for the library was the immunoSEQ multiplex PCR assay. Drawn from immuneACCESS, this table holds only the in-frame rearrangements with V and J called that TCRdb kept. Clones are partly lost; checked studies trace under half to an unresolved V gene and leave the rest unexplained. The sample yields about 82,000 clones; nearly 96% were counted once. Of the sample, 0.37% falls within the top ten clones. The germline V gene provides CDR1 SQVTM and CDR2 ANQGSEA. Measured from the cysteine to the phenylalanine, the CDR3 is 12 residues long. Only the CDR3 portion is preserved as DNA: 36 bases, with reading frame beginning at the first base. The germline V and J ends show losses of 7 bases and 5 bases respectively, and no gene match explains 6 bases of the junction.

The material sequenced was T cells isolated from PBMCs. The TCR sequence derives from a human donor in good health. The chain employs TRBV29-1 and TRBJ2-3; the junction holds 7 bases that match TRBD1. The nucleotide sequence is TGCAGCGCCAAACAGGGGAGAGATACGCAGTATTTT. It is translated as CSAKQGRDTQYF.